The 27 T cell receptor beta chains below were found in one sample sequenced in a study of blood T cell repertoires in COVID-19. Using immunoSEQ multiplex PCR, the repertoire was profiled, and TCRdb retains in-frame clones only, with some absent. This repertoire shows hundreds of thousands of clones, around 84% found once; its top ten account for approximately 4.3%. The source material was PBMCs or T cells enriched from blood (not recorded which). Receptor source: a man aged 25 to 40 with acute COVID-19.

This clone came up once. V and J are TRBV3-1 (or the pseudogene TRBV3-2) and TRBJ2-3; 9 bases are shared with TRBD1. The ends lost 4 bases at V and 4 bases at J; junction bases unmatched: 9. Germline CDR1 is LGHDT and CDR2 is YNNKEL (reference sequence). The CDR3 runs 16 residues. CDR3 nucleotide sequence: TGTGCCAGCAGCCCTTCCGGGACAGGGTTTTCAGATACGCAGTATTTT. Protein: CASSPSGTGFSDTQYF.

This CDR3 reads CASSPGRTGGSYEQYV. CDR3 bases: TGCGCCAGCAGCCCCGGAAGAACGGGGGGTTCCTACGAGCAGTACGTC. The rearrangement links TRBV4-1 to TRBJ2-7; 7 nucleotides align to TRBD2. Germline CDR1 and CDR2: MGHRA and YSYEKL. J gave up 1 base and V 4 bases, and 10 bases lay outside the gene matches. This CDR3 comprises 16 residues.

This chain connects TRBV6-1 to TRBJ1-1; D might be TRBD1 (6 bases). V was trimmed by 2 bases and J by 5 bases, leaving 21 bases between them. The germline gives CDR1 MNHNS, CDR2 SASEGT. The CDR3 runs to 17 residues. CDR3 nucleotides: TGTGCCAGCAGTGAATATTGGGGGGGGGCACGGGATACTGAAGCTTTCTTT. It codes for CASSEYWGGARDTEAFF.

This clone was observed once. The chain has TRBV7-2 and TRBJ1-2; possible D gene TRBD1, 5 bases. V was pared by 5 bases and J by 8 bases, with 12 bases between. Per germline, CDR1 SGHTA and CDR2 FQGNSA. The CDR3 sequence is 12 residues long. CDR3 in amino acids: CASSNQGGGYTF. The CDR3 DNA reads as TGTGCCAGCAGCAACCAGGGAGGCGGCTACACCTTC.

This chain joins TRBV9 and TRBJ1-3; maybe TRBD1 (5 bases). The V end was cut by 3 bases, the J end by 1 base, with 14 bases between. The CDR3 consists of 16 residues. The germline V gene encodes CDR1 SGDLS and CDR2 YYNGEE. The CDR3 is CASSEGKGYSGNTIYF. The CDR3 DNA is TGTGCCAGCAGCGAGGGGAAGGGTTATTCTGGAAACACCATATATTTT.

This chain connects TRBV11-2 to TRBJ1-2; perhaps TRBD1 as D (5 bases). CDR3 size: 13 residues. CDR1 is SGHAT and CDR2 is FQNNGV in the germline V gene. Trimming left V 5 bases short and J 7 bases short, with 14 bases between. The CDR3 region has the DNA TGTGCCAGCAGCCCTCACTCGCAGGGTGGCTACACCTTC. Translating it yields CASSPHSQGGYTF.

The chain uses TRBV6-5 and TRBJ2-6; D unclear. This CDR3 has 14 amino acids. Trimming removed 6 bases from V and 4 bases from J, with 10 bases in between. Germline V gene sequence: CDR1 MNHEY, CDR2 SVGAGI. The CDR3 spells CASRLGGGANVLTF. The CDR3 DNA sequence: TGTGCCAGCAGGCTCGGCGGAGGGGCCAACGTCCTGACTTTC.

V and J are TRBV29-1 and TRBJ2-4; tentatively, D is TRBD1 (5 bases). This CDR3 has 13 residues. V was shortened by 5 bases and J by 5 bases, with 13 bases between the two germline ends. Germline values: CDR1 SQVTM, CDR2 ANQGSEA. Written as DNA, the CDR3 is TGCAGCGTTTGGGGCGGTTTAGAAAACATTCAGTACTTC. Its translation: CSVWGGLENIQYF.

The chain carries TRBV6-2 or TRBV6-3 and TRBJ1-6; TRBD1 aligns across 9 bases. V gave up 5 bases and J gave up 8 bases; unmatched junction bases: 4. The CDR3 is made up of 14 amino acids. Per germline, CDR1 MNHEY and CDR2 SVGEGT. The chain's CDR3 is CASSGQGNHSPLHF. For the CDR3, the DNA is TGTGCCAGCAGTGGACAGGGGAACCATTCACCCCTCCACTTT.

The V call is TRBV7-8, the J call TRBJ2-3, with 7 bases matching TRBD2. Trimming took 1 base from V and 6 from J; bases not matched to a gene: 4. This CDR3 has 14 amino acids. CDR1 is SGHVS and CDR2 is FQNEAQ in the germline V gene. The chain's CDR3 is CASSLGWRGDTQYF. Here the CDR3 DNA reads TGTGCCAGCAGCTTAGGGTGGCGGGGGGATACGCAGTATTTT.

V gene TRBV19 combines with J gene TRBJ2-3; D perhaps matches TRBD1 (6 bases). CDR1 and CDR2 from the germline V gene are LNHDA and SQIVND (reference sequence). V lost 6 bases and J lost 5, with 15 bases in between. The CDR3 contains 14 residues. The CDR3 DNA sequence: TGTGCCAGTAGCGATCAGGGGATGGAAGATACGCAGTATTTT. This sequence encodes CASSDQGMEDTQYF. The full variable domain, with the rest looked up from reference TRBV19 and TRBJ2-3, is DGGITQSPKYLFRKEGQNVTLSCEQNLNHDAMYWYRQDPGQGLRLIYYSQIVNDFQKGDIAEGYSVSREKKESFPLTVTSAQKNPTAFYLCASSDQGMEDTQYFGPGTRLTVL.

This chain's CDR3 is CASRRLAGELADTQYF. The CDR3 nucleotides are TGTGCCAGCAGACGACTAGCGGGAGAATTGGCAGATACGCAGTATTTT. The rearrangement joins TRBV7-8 to TRBJ2-3; 12 nucleotides agree with TRBD2. Germline V gene data show CDR1 as SGHVS and CDR2 as FQNEAQ. This CDR3 is 16 amino acids long. With V trimmed by 6 bases and J by 4 bases, 8 bases remained unmatched.

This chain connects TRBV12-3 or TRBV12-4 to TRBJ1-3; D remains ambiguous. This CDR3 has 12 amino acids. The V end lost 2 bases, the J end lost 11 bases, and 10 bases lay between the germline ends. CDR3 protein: CASSLLANPIYF. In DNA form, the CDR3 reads TGTGCCAGCAGTTTACTAGCGAACCCCATATATTTT.

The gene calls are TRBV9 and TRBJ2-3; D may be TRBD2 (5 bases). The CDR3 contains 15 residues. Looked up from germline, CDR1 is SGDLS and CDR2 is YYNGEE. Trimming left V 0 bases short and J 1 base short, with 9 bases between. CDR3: CASSVVSSGTDTQYF. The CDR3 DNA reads TGTGCCAGCAGCGTAGTAAGTAGCGGCACAGATACGCAGTATTTT. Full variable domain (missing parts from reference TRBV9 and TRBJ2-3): DSGVTQTPKHLITATGQRVTLRCSPRSGDLSVYWYQQSLDQGLQFLIQYYNGEERAKGNILERFSAQQFPDLHSELNLSSLELGDSALYFCASSVVSSGTDTQYFGPGTRLTVL.

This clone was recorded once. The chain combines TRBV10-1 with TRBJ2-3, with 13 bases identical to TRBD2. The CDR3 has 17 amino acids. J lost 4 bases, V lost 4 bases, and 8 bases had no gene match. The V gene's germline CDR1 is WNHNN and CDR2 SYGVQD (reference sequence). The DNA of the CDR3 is TGCGCCAGCAGTGGACCCGGACTAGCGGGGGCTTCAGATACGCAGTATTTT. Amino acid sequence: CASSGPGLAGASDTQYF.

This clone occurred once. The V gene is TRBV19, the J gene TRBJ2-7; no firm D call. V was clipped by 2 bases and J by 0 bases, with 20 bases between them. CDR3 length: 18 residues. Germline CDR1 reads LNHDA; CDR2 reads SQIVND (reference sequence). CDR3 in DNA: TGTGCCAGTAGTATACCCCAGCGCCGGAGCGTGAGCTCCTACGAGCAGTACGTC. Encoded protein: CASSIPQRRSVSSYEQYV.

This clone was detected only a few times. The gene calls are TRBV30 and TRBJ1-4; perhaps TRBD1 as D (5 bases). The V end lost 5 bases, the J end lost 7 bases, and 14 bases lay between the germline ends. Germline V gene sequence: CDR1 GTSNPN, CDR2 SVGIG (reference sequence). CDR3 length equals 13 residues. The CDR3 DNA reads TGTGCCTGGCTGATGGAGGGGAGTGAAAAACTGTTTTTT. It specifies CAWLMEGSEKLFF.

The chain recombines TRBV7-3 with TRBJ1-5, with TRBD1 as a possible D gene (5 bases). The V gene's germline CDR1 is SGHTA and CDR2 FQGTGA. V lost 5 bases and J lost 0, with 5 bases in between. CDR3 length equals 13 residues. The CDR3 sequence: CASSRGSNQPQHF. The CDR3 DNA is TGTGCCAGCAGCAGGGGTAGCAATCAGCCCCAGCATTTT.

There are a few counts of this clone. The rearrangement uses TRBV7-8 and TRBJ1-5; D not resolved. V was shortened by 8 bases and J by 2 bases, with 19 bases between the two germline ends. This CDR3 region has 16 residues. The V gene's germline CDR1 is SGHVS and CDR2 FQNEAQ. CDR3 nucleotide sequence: TGTGCCAGCGCTGAGGAAATGCCGCTTGGCAATCAGCCCCAGCATTTT. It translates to CASAEEMPLGNQPQHF.

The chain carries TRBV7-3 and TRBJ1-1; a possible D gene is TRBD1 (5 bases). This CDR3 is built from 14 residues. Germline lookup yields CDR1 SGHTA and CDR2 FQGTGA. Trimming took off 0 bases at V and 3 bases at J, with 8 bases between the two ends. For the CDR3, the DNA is TGTGCCAGCAGCTTAACTCCGGGGGACACTGAAGCTTTCTTT. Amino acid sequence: CASSLTPGDTEAFF.

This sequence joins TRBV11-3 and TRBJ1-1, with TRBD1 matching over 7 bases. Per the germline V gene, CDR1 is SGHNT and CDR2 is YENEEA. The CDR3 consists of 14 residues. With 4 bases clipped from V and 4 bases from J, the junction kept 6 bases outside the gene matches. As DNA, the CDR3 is TGTGCCAGCAGCTGGACAGGTACGGGCACTGAAGCTTTCTTT. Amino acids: CASSWTGTGTEAFF.

The CDR3, as DNA: TGTGCCAGCAGCGACAGTACAGGGTCGGGCACTGAAGCTTTCTTT. Amino acids: CASSDSTGSGTEAFF. The chain uses TRBV28 and TRBJ1-1; TRBD1 is a possible D gene (6 bases). The V end was cut by 6 bases, the J end by 4 bases, with 18 bases between. Germline V gene data show CDR1 as MDHEN and CDR2 as SYDVKM. The CDR3 is made up of 15 amino acids.

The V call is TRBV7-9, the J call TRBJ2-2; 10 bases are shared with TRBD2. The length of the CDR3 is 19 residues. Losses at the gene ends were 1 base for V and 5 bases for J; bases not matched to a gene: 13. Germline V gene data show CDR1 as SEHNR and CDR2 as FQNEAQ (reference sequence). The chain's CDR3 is CASSLVLASGSLGTGELFF. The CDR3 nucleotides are TGTGCCAGCAGCTTAGTGTTGGCTAGCGGGAGTCTGGGGACCGGGGAGCTGTTTTTT.

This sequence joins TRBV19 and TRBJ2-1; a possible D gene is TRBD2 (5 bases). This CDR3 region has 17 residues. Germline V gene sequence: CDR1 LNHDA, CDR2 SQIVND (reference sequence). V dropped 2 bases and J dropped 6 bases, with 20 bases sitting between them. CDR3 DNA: TGTGCCAGTAGTATACCCCTCCCGGGAACCCGCCCCAATGAGCAGTTCTTC. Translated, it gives CASSIPLPGTRPNEQFF.

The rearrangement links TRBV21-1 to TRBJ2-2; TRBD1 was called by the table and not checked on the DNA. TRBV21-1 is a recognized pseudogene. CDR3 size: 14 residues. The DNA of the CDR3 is TGTGCCAGCTACAGGGTTCGCTACACCGGGGAGCTGTTTTTT. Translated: CASYRVRYTGELFF.

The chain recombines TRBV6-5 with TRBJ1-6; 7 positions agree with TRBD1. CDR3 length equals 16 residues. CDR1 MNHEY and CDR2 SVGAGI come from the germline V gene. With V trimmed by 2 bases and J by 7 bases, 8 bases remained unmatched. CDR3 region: CASSYMGQRINSPLHF. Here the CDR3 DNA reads TGTGCCAGCAGTTACATGGGACAGAGAATAAATTCACCCCTCCACTTT.

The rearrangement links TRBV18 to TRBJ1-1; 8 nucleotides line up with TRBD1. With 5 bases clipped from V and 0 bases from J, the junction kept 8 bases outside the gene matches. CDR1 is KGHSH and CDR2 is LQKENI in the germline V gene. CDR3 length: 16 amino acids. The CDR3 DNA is TGTGCCAGCTCAACCCGACAGGGGACTATGAACACTGAAGCTTTCTTT. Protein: CASSTRQGTMNTEAFF.